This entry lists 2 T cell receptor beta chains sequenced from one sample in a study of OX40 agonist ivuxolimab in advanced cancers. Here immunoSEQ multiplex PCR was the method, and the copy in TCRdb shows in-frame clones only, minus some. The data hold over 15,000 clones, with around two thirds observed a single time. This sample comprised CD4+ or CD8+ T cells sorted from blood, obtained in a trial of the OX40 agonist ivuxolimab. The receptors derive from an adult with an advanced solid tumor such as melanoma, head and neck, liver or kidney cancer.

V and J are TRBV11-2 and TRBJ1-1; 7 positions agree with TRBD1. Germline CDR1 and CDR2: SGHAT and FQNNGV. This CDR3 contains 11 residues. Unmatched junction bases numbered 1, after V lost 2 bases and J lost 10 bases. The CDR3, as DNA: TGTGCCAGCAGCTTAACAGGGGCAGCTTTCTTT. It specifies CASSLTGAAFF.

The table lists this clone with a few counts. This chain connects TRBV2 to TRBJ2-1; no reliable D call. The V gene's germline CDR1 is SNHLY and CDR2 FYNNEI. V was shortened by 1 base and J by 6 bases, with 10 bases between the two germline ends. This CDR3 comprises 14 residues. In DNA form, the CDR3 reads TGTGCCAGCAGTGAAGGTCCCTATATCAATGAGCAGTTCTTC. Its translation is CASSEGPYINEQFF.